Following are 14 T cell receptor beta chains from one sample sequenced in a study of cytomegalovirus exposure and HLA in healthy donors. The PCR ran on 60 Vbeta and 13 Jbeta primers. TCRdb keeps only in-frame clones here, not all; method: immunoSEQ multiplex PCR. The sample has roughly 160,000 clones, about 80% seen once; the top ten hold under 2.5%. The sequenced sample was PBMCs. The receptors shown here come from a man aged 40-50 years in good health and CMV-seronegative.

The CDR3 sequence is CTSSQWGANTGELFF. The CDR3 DNA reads TGCACCAGCAGCCAATGGGGCGCGAACACCGGGGAGCTGTTTTTT. This chain links TRBV1 with TRBJ2-2; the table's D call of TRBD1 was not tested on the DNA. TRBV1 is a pseudogene locus. This CDR3 is 15 amino acids long.

The chain joins TRBV28 to TRBJ2-2; 8 nucleotides align to TRBD2. Per germline, CDR1 MDHEN and CDR2 SYDVKM. V was clipped by 3 bases and J by 6 bases; unmatched bases: 3. This CDR3 is 14 amino acids long. The CDR3 region is CASSLFGRAGELFF. The CDR3 bases are TGTGCCAGCAGTTTGTTCGGGAGGGCCGGGGAGCTGTTTTTT. Looking up the rest from reference TRBV28 and TRBJ2-2 gives the full variable domain: DVKVTQSSRYLVKRTGEKVFLECVQDMDHENMFWYRQDPGLGLRLIYFSYDVKMKEKGDIPEGYSVSREKKERFSLILESASTNQTSMYLCASSLFGRAGELFFGEGSRLTVL.

V usage is TRBV2 and J usage is TRBJ2-2, with D possibly TRBD1 on 6 matching bases. The CDR3 runs 14 residues. Germline loops: CDR1 SNHLY, CDR2 FYNNEI. The V end was cut by 6 bases, the J end by 1 base, with 9 bases between. The CDR3 DNA reads TGTGCCAGCAGAGGACAGATGAACACCGGGGAGCTGTTTTTT. Translating gives CASRGQMNTGELFF.

The chain is built from TRBV28 and TRBJ2-1, with 14 positions matching TRBD2. The germline V gene encodes CDR1 MDHEN and CDR2 SYDVKM. Germline trimming cut 5 bases from V and 9 bases from J; bases unmatched to any gene: 15. The CDR3 is 18 amino acids. CDR3 DNA: TGTGCCAGCAGTCCTCGGGGACTAGCGGGAGAGGGCCGGGGTGAGCAGTTCTTC. It specifies CASSPRGLAGEGRGEQFF.

With regard to this clone: The same CDR3 is also encoded by other DNA sequences in this sample. The chain uses TRBV28 and TRBJ2-7; D is unresolved. The CDR3 totals 12 residues. Trimming took off 4 bases at V and 0 bases at J, with 4 bases between the two ends. Germline CDR1 MDHEN, CDR2 SYDVKM. The chain's CDR3 is CASSSSSYEQYF. The CDR3 bases are TGTGCCAGCAGTTCCAGCTCCTACGAGCAGTACTTC.

The CDR3 nucleotides read TGTGCCAGCAGCTTAGGTGTAATCCTCTACAATGAGCAGTTCTTC. Its protein product is CASSLGVILYNEQFF. V is TRBV7-6 and J is TRBJ2-1; no firm D call. V was pared by 1 base and J by 3 bases, with 10 bases between. The CDR3 sequence is 15 residues long. Germline CDR1 is SGHVS and CDR2 is FNYEAQ. Complete variable domain (other parts from reference TRBV7-6 and TRBJ2-1): GAGVSQSPRYKVTKRGQDVALRCDPISGHVSLYWYRQALGQGPEFLTYFNYEAQQDKSGLPNDRFSAERPEGSISTLTIQRTEQRDSAMYRCASSLGVILYNEQFFGPGTRLTVL.

The CDR3 DNA is TGTGCCAGTAGTATAGTAGGGGCTGAAAAACTGTTTTTT. It codes for CASSIVGAEKLFF. V gene TRBV19 combines with J gene TRBJ1-4, with D possibly matching TRBD1 (5 bases). The CDR3 runs 13 residues. Trimming left V 1 base short and J 7 bases short, with 7 bases between. The V gene's germline CDR1 is LNHDA and CDR2 SQIVND (reference sequence).

The chain has TRBV5-1 and TRBJ2-2, with D unclear. CDR3 length: 15 residues. Germline CDR1 is SGHRS and CDR2 is YFSETQ. The germline V and J ends were trimmed by 1 base and 4 bases, with 11 bases remaining between them. The DNA for the CDR3 is TGCGCCAGCAGCTTGTCAGAGGTTGGCACCGGGGAGCTGTTTTTT. Protein sequence: CASSLSEVGTGELFF.

The chain uses TRBV7-2 and TRBJ2-7; a weak D match, TRBD2 (6 bases). Trimming cost V 7 bases and J 0 bases, with 13 bases left between them. This CDR3 region has 14 residues. Germline V gene sequence: CDR1 SGHTA, CDR2 FQGNSA. CDR3: CASKMDGSSYEQYF. The CDR3, as DNA: TGTGCCAGCAAGATGGACGGGAGCTCCTACGAGCAGTACTTC.

The V and J genes are TRBV18 and TRBJ2-7, with D possibly TRBD2 on 5 matching bases. This CDR3 is built from 12 residues. The V end was cut by 2 bases, the J end by 5 bases, with 7 bases between. Germline V gives CDR1 KGHSH, CDR2 LQKENI. CDR3 protein: CASSPGGHEQYF. The CDR3 bases are TGTGCCAGCTCACCAGGAGGACACGAGCAGTACTTC.

The chain combines TRBV5-4 with TRBJ1-3, with D uncertain. This CDR3 is 17 amino acids long. CDR1 is SGHNT, CDR2 YYREEE, per germline (reference sequence). V lost 3 bases and J lost 0, with 16 bases in between. CDR3 residues: CASSWISGRRSGNTIYF. The CDR3 nucleotides read TGTGCCAGCAGCTGGATTTCGGGGAGGCGCTCTGGAAACACCATATATTTT.

The chain has TRBV16 and TRBJ2-2; 10 nucleotides align to TRBD1. CDR3 size: 14 residues. Germline trimming cut 4 bases from V and 6 bases from J; bases unmatched to any gene: 2. Germline loops: CDR1 KGHSY, CDR2 FQNENV. The CDR3 here is CASSPGQGAGELFF. The CDR3 region has the DNA TGTGCCAGCAGCCCTGGACAGGGGGCCGGGGAGCTGTTTTTT.

V and J are TRBV7-9 and TRBJ1-6; possible D gene TRBD1, 6 bases. Germline V gene data show CDR1 as SEHNR and CDR2 as FQNEAQ (reference sequence). V was clipped by 0 bases and J by 7 bases, with 10 bases between them. This CDR3 region has 15 residues. As DNA, the CDR3 is TGTGCCAGCAGCTTAGCAGGACAGAAAAATTCACCCCTCCACTTT. Protein: CASSLAGQKNSPLHF.

DNA for the CDR3: TGTGCCAGCTCACCAATTAAGGTAGGGGACTATGGCTACACCTTC. Amino acid sequence: CASSPIKVGDYGYTF. V and J are TRBV18 and TRBJ1-2, with D perhaps TRBD1 (5 bases). V was pared by 2 bases and J by 3 bases, with 13 bases between. Germline V lookup: CDR1 KGHSH, CDR2 LQKENI. The CDR3 consists of 15 residues. The variable domain in full, completed from reference TRBV18 and TRBJ1-2, reads NAGVMQNPRHLVRRRGQEARLRCSPMKGHSHVYWYRQLPEEGLKFMVYLQKENIIDESGMPKERFSAEFPKEGPSILRIQQVVRGDSAAYFCASSPIKVGDYGYTFGSGTRLTVV.